This T cell receptor beta chain was profiled in a study of T cells in Graves' hyperthyroidism and ophthalmopathy. Amplified TCR beta CDR3 regions came from RNA transcripts. In the first-round RT-PCR of the TCR CDR3, the HTBI primer set was used. TCRdb re-analysed the multiplex PCR reads in MiXCR, keeping a single row per CDR3 protein. The profile shows 250,000 to 300,000 distinct CDR3 sequences, roughly 13% of them singletons. This clonotype has ten or more counts. What it binds is unknown. This CDR3 has 14 amino acids. The germline V and J ends were trimmed by 2 bases and 5 bases, with 12 bases remaining between them. CDR1 and CDR2 from the germline V gene are LGHDT and YNNKEL (reference sequence). Study-wide findings and caveats: Blood shared most expanded thyroid clonotypes above 0.001.

The gene calls are TRBV3-1 and TRBJ1-2, with D perhaps matching TRBD1 (5 bases). Sequencing input: blood. This receptor was identified in a woman in her 40s with Graves' hyperthyroidism. CDR3 nucleotide sequence: TGTGCCAGCAGCCAACAGGGCCTCTGGTATGGCTACACCTTC. This sequence encodes CASSQQGLWYGYTF.